Below, one TCR beta chain is given with its context. This sample stems from a study of CD8+ T cells in alopecia areata. Germline lookup yields CDR1 MGHRA and CDR2 YSYEKL. Trimming cost V 3 bases and J 8 bases; bases outside gene matches: 10. This CDR3 is 15 amino acids long. Isolated RNA was reverse transcribed into cDNA used as the sequencing template. Clones were read by immunoSEQ multiplex PCR, and TCRdb kept only the in-frame ones, dropping some. The sample shows 150,000 or so clones, 87% of them seen only once. The sequencing used CD8+ T cells sorted from blood, collected at week 0. This receptor was identified in a human donor with alopecia areata. The chain combines TRBV4-1 with TRBJ2-1, with 7 bases aligning to TRBD2. CDR3 loop: CASSQDPGLKDEQFF. The CDR3 coding sequence is TGCGCCAGCAGCCAGGACCCGGGACTAAAGGATGAGCAGTTCTTC.